The T cell receptor (beta chain) under discussion was sequenced for a study of T-cell memory formation after mild COVID-19. TCRdb processed the 5' RACE reads anew with MiXCR; each CDR3 protein has one entry. The sample yields 140,000 or so distinct CDR3 sequences, less than 20% seen once. In this sample, this clonotype turned up a few times. Its cognate antigen is unknown. Study-wide results and limits: Cross-reactive memory apparently joined, as some responding clones appeared in pre-infection memory. Of the contracting clones, CD4+ ones lay mainly in CM and EM, and CD8+ ones in EMRA.

Germline V gives CDR1 MNHNS, CDR2 SASEGT. This CDR3 has 15 amino acids. V lost 5 bases and J lost 3, with 15 bases in between. The chain links TRBV6-1 to TRBJ2-3; TRBD2 might be the D (6 bases). The sequencing sample was made of PBMCs or a T cell subset sorted from them (not recorded which). The receptor was isolated from an adult woman who had mild COVID-19 (a few samples of this study predate the infection). Cell type and time point are not known. CDR3 region: CASSRTPAGTDTQYF. CDR3 in DNA: TGTGCCAGCAGTAGGACTCCCGCGGGGACAGATACGCAGTATTTT.